This T cell receptor beta chain originates from a study of response to subunit inactivated influenza vaccine. Points on this clonotype: The antigen is not known.

The germline CDR1 and CDR2 sequences are KGHSH and LQKENI. V dropped 8 bases and J dropped 9; count of bases not matched to a gene: 6. This CDR3 has 14 residues. Study-level findings and limits: Each seasonal influenza vaccination recruits few new T cells, the authors suggested.

TCRdb independently ran MiXCR on the RT-PCR reads; one entry per CDR3 protein. The table records over 150,000 distinct CDR3 sequences, approximately 12% of them present only once. Sample: CD8+ T cells sorted from PBMCs, taken less than 30 months after vaccination. The chain joins TRBV18 to TRBJ2-1; 14 bases map to TRBD2. This sequence was found in a man between 50 and 69 years old who received an inactivated influenza vaccine. The CDR3 sequence is CASGTSGSKGEQFF. The CDR3, as DNA: TGTGCCAGCGGGACTAGCGGGAGCAAGGGTGAGCAGTTCTTC.